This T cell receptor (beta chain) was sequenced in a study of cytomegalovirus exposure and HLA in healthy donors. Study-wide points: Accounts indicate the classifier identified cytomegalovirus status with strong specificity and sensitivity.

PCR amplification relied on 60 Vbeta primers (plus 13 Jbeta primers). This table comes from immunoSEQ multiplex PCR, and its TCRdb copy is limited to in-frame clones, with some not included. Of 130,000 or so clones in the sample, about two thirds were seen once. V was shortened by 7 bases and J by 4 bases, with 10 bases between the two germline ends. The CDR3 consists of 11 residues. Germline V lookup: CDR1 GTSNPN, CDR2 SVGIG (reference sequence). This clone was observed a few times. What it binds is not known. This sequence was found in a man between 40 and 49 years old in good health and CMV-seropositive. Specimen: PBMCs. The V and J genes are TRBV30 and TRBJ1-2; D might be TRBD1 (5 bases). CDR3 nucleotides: TGTGCCTCGGGGGTTTTCTATGGCTACACCTTC. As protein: CASGVFYGYTF.